The 6 T cell receptor beta chains listed next were all sequenced from one sample in a study of blood T cell repertoires in COVID-19. Sequencing used immunoSEQ multiplex PCR; TCRdb keeps in-frame clones, though not all of them. The table lists 250,000 to 300,000 clones, 80% to 90% of them singletons. Material for sequencing was peripheral blood. Receptor source: a woman in her 70s with acute or convalescent COVID-19.

This chain joins TRBV4-2 and TRBJ2-3, with a tentative D call TRBD2 (6 bases). Trimming removed 1 base at V and 8 bases at J, with 13 bases between. The CDR3 is 14 residues long. Germline V gene lookup returns CDR1 LGHNA and CDR2 YNFKEQ. The DNA of the CDR3 is TGTGCCAGCAGCCAAGGGGGCGGGGTGGGTACGCAGTATTTT. Encoded protein: CASSQGGGVGTQYF.

The chain recombines TRBV7-9 with TRBJ2-3; D perhaps matches TRBD2 (5 bases). The CDR3 has 13 residues. Germline CDR1 reads SEHNR; CDR2 reads FQNEAQ (reference sequence). Between the trimmed V and J ends, which lost 5 bases and 4 bases, there was a span of 10 bases. CDR3: CASSAWGADTQYF. CDR3 in DNA: TGTGCCAGCAGCGCCTGGGGAGCAGATACGCAGTATTTT.

J is TRBJ2-3 and V is TRBV7-9, with TRBD2 identical over 7 bases. CDR1 is SEHNR and CDR2 is FQNEAQ in the germline V gene (reference sequence). This CDR3 has 13 amino acids. Trimming took 5 bases from V and 5 from J; bases not matched to a gene: 4. CDR3 in DNA: TGTGCCAGCAGCCTACGGGGGGTAGATACGCAGTATTTT. It encodes CASSLRGVDTQYF.

This clone was found a few times. Here the CDR3 reads CASSPLGGGTDTQYF. CDR3 sequence (DNA): TGTGCCAGCTCACCATTAGGAGGGGGCACAGATACGCAGTATTTT. This chain connects TRBV18 to TRBJ2-3; D perhaps matches TRBD2 (6 bases). Trimming pared 2 bases from V and 1 base from J, leaving 10 bases between. The length of the CDR3 is 15 residues. Germline values: CDR1 KGHSH, CDR2 LQKENI.

The CDR3 loop reads CASSLARQGAYTGELFF. CDR3 nucleotides: TGTGCCAGCAGCTTAGCCCGACAGGGGGCTTACACCGGGGAGCTGTTTTTT. The chain joins TRBV7-9 to TRBJ2-2; 10 bases are a match to TRBD1. This CDR3 comprises 17 residues. V lost 0 bases to trimming and J lost 3 bases; unmatched junction nucleotides: 4. Germline assignment: CDR1 SEHNR and CDR2 FQNEAQ (reference sequence).

The rearrangement links TRBV12-3 or TRBV12-4 to TRBJ1-4; tentative D call: TRBD1 (6 bases). This CDR3 has 11 residues. With 6 bases removed from V and 11 bases from J, the gap between germline ends came to 10 bases. The CDR3 reads CASSLGAKLFF. CDR3 nucleotides: TGTGCCAGCAGCCTGGGGGCGAAACTGTTTTTT.